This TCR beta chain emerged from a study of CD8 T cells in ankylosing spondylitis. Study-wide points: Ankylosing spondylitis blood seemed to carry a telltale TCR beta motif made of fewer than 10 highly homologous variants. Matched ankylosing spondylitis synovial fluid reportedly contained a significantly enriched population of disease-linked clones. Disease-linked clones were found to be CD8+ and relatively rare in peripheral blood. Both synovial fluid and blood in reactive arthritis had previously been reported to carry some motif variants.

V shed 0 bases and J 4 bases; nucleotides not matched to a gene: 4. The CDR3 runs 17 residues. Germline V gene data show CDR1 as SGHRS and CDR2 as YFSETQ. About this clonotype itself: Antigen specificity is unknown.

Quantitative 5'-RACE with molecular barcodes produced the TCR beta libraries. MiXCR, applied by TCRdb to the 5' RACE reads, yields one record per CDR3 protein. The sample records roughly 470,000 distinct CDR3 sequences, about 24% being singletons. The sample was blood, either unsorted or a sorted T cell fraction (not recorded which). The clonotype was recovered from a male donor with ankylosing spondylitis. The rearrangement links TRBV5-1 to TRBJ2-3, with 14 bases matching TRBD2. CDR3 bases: TGCGCCAGCAGCTTGGGACTAGCGGGAGGGCCGTCAGATACGCAGTATTTT. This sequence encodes CASSLGLAGGPSDTQYF.